This T cell receptor beta chain originates from a study of blood T cell repertoires in COVID-19. Whole-study context: COVID-19 samples collected from the United States, Italy and Spain covered acute and convalescent phases.

Original methodology: Quantification of nucleated cells was approximated via reference gene primer amplification. The repertoire was sequenced with immunoSEQ multiplex PCR; TCRdb's copy has only in-frame clones and lacks some. V, J and clone size derive from that table, while D and trimming were established from the DNA sequence. Among 150,000 or so clones, 70% to 90% were seen once, and the ten largest hold approximately 7%. The sequencing input was peripheral blood. This receptor was taken from a man over 45 with active or convalescent COVID-19.

The CDR3 is CASSPVSTTGTNYGYTF. The CDR3 nucleotides read TGCGCCAGCAGCCCCGTATCTACGACAGGGACCAACTATGGCTACACCTTC. The V and J genes are TRBV4-1 and TRBJ1-2; TRBD1 matches at 7 bases. The CDR3 is 17 residues long. Unmatched junction bases numbered 13, after V lost 4 bases and J lost 2 bases. Looked up from germline, CDR1 is MGHRA and CDR2 is YSYEKL.